The rows below give T cell receptor beta chains drawn from one sample of a study of cytomegalovirus exposure and HLA in healthy donors. Assay: immunoSEQ multiplex PCR; the TCRdb copy retains only in-frame clones and omits some. The sample comprises 150,000 to 200,000 clones, around nine tenths of which are singletons, and about 0.85% rests with the top ten. The specimen was PBMCs. The origin of the receptors is a woman aged 25 to 45 in good health and CMV-seronegative. CDR3s include the opening cysteine and the closing phenylalanine or tryptophan. A D gene is named only where the DNA matches it firmly. Rows give clone size only sometimes, using once, few, many, or a class for an expanded clone.

TRBJ1-1 | TRBV18 | TRBD1 | few | CASSPLTGGTEAFF | TGTGCCAGCTCACCACTGACAGGGGGGACTGAAGCTTTCTTT
TRBJ2-7 | TRBV6-5 | - | - | CASSTRDSNYEQYF | TGTGCCAGCAGCACCCGCGACAGCAACTACGAGCAGTACTTC
TRBJ1-1 | TRBV19 | TRBD1 | - | CASSILGGGEAFF | TGTGCCAGTAGTATTTTAGGGGGCGGTGAAGCTTTCTTT
TRBJ1-2 | TRBV5-4 | - | - | CASSPRITGSNFGGYTF | TGTGCCAGCAGCCCGAGGATCACAGGGAGTAATTTTGGTGGCTACACCTTC
TRBJ2-2 | TRBV5-1 | - | - | CASSLAEEWELFF | TGCGCCAGCAGCTTGGCCGAGGAGTGGGAGCTGTTTTTT
TRBJ2-5 | TRBV7-9 | - | - | CASSSPLQGRETQYF | TGTGCCAGCAGCAGCCCCCTTCAGGGGCGAGAGACCCAGTACTTC
TRBJ1-5 | TRBV18 | TRBD1 | - | CASSPTGNSNQPQHF | TGTGCCAGCTCACCGACAGGGAATAGCAATCAGCCCCAGCATTTT
TRBJ1-4 | TRBV6-6 | TRBD1 | - | CASSPRSGTGAEKLFF | TGTGCCAGCAGTCCCCGCTCCGGGACAGGGGCCGAAAAACTGTTTTTT
TRBJ2-7 | TRBV27 | - | - | CASSRRSNYEQYF | TGTGCCAGCAGTCGACGGAGTAACTACGAGCAGTACTTC
TRBJ1-5 | TRBV7-8 | TRBD1 | - | CASSLGTGGAPQHF | TGTGCCAGCAGCTTAGGAACAGGGGGCGCGCCCCAGCATTTT
TRBJ2-7 | TRBV19 | TRBD1 | - | CASRDRGRPGQYF | TGTGCCAGTAGGGACAGGGGGCGGCCAGGGCAGTACTTC
TRBJ2-1 | TRBV2 | - | - | CASATGTTYNEQFF | TGTGCCAGCGCGACGGGTACTACCTACAATGAGCAGTTCTTC
TRBJ1-1 | TRBV25-1 | - | once | CASSEYVQGEAFF | TGTGCCAGCAGTGAATATGTTCAGGGTGAAGCTTTCTTT
TRBJ2-7 | TRBV7-9 | TRBD2 | - | CASSSTSGRIEQYF | TGTGCCAGCAGCTCTACTAGCGGGAGGATCGAGCAGTACTTC
TRBJ1-4 | TRBV11-2 | TRBD1 | - | CASSWGDRGSEKLFF | TGTGCCAGCAGCTGGGGGGACAGGGGAAGTGAAAAACTGTTTTTT
TRBJ2-3 | TRBV5-4 | TRBD2 | - | CASSLDLAGATDTQYF | TGTGCCAGCAGCTTGGACCTAGCGGGGGCCACAGATACGCAGTATTTT
TRBJ2-7 | TRBV18 | TRBD2 | - | CASSLAGGSYEQYF | TGTGCCAGCTCGCTAGCGGGAGGCTCCTACGAGCAGTACTTC
TRBJ2-2 | TRBV5-1 | - | - | CASSLRSDTGELFF | TGCGCCAGCAGCTTAAGATCAGACACCGGGGAGCTGTTTTTT
TRBJ1-1 | TRBV6-5 | TRBD1 | - | CASSYSATGGTFF | TGTGCCAGCAGTTACTCGGCGACAGGGGGCACCTTCTTT
TRBJ2-7 | TRBV4-1 | - | - | CASSSPYEQYF | TGCGCCAGCAGCTCTCCCTACGAGCAGTACTTC
TRBJ1-4 | TRBV13 | - | - | CASILRDSNEKLFF | TGTGCCAGCATCCTCCGGGACTCTAATGAAAAACTGTTTTTT
TRBJ1-3 | TRBV15 | TRBD1 | - | CATSRPSDRATSGNTIYF | TGTGCCACCAGCAGACCATCAGACAGGGCAACCTCTGGAAACACCATATATTTT
TRBJ1-5 | TRBV4-1 | - | few | CASSQDPTVSNQPQHF | TGCGCCAGCAGCCAGGACCCGACAGTTAGCAATCAGCCCCAGCATTTT
TRBJ2-3 | TRBV5-4 | TRBD2 | - | CASSVTSASTDTQYF | TGTGCCAGCAGCGTGACTAGCGCTAGCACAGATACGCAGTATTTT
TRBJ2-1 | TRBV5-1 | - | - | CASRSLQRTPYNEQFF | TGCGCCAGCAGATCCCTCCAGCGGACCCCCTACAATGAGCAGTTCTTC
TRBJ2-1 | TRBV14 | - | - | CASSHQGWSYNGQFF | TGTGCCAGCAGCCATCAGGGGTGGTCCTACAATGGGCAGTTCTTC
TRBJ2-5 | TRBV7-7 | TRBD2 | - | CASSLVASGGAGETQYF | TGTGCCAGCAGCTTAGTGGCTAGCGGGGGGGCCGGAGAGACCCAGTACTTC
TRBJ2-7 | TRBV7-7 | - | - | CASSWGAGGSYEQYF | TGTGCCAGCAGCTGGGGGGCCGGCGGGAGCTACGAGCAGTACTTC
TRBJ1-6 | TRBV2 | TRBD1 | few | CASSEAGTGYQAPYNSPLHF | TGTGCCAGCAGTGAAGCGGGGACAGGGTACCAGGCCCCTTATAATTCACCCCTCCACTTT
TRBJ1-2 | TRBV29-1 | TRBD1 | - | CSEVTGTEGGYTF | TGCAGCGAAGTCACCGGGACAGAAGGAGGCTACACCTTC
TRBJ1-2 | TRBV27 | - | - | CASSPGLINVYTF | TGTGCCAGCAGTCCGGGACTAATAAACGTCTACACCTTC
TRBJ2-7 | TRBV7-2 | TRBD1 | - | CASSPIVTGVEQYF | TGTGCCAGCAGCCCGATAGTTACAGGGGTCGAGCAGTACTTC
TRBJ1-4 | TRBV6-6 | TRBD1 | few | CASSPGTGYEKLFF | TGTGCCAGCAGCCCCGGGACAGGGTATGAAAAACTGTTTTTT
TRBJ1-6 | TRBV18 | - | - | CASSPADIPSPLHF | TGTGCCAGCTCACCGGCGGACATACCATCACCCCTCCACTTT
TRBJ2-7 | TRBV7-6 | - | - | CASSQGLLYEQYF | TGTGCCAGCAGCCAGGGACTGCTGTACGAGCAGTACTTC
TRBJ2-1 | TRBV6-6 | - | - | CASSPPGWNNEQFF | TGTGCCAGCAGTCCCCCAGGGTGGAACAATGAGCAGTTCTTC
TRBJ2-7 | TRBV28 | - | - | CASSSGDQTGYEQYF | TGTGCCAGCAGTTCGGGAGATCAAACGGGCTACGAGCAGTACTTC
TRBJ2-3 | TRBV10-1 | - | once | CASSESPRGGSTDTQYF | TGCGCCAGCAGTGAGTCGCCCCGGGGTGGTAGCACAGATACGCAGTATTTT
TRBJ1-1 | TRBV18 | - | - | CASSPPGGRSEAFF | TGTGCCAGCTCACCACCGGGGGGGCGGTCCGAAGCTTTCTTT
TRBJ2-1 | TRBV27 | TRBD2 | - | CASSSGTSGGNEQFF | TGTGCCAGCAGTTCCGGGACTAGCGGGGGGAATGAGCAGTTCTTC
TRBJ2-1 | TRBV7-9 | - | - | CASSPANEQFF | TGTGCCAGCAGCCCCGCGAATGAGCAGTTCTTC
TRBJ1-2 | TRBV6-1 | - | - | CASSRDWAPGYTF | TGTGCCAGCAGCCGGGACTGGGCACCTGGCTACACCTTC
TRBJ1-2 | TRBV18 | - | - | CASSPGQGNLYGYTF | TGTGCCAGCTCACCGGGGCAGGGAAACCTTTATGGCTACACCTTC
TRBJ2-2 | TRBV9 | TRBD2 | - | CASSVDGTSGRGLFF | TGTGCCAGCAGCGTAGATGGGACTAGCGGTCGGGGGCTGTTTTTT
TRBJ1-5 | TRBV5-6 | - | - | CASSLGQHSNQPQHF | TGTGCCAGCAGCTTGGGACAGCATAGCAATCAGCCCCAGCATTTT